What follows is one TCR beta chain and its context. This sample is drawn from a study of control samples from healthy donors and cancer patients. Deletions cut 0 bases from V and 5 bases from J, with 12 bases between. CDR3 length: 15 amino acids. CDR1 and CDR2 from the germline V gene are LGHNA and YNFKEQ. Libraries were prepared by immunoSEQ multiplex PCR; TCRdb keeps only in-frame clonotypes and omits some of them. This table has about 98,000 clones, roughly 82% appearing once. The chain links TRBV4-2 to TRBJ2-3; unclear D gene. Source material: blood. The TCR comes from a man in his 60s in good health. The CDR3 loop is CASSQDVGRLDTQYF. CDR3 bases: TGTGCCAGCAGCCAAGATGTTGGACGTCTAGATACGCAGTATTTT.